Listed below are T cell receptor beta chains from one sample, sequenced in a study of immune evolution from preneoplasia to lung adenocarcinoma. Libraries were prepared by immunoSEQ multiplex PCR; TCRdb keeps only in-frame clonotypes and omits some of them. The sample holds under 9,500 clones, 81% seen once. The sequenced sample was FFPE invasive lung adenocarcinoma tissue. Every receptor here comes from a person aged 45-65 years with lung adenocarcinoma. The CDR3 runs from the conserved cysteine through the conserved F or W. The order of the fields is clone size, V gene, D gene, J gene, CDR3 DNA, CDR3 protein. A D gene is named only where the DNA matches it firmly. The listing skips clone size in some rows; elsewhere it reads once, few, many or a size class.

>NA|TRBV5-1|TRBD2|TRBJ2-2
TGCGCCAGCAGCTTGGTACCTAGCGGGAGTATAGGGACCGGGGAGCTGTTTTTT
CASSLVPSGSIGTGELFF
>NA|TRBV30|TRBD1|TRBJ1-3
TGTGCCTTTGACAGGGCTACGATGAAAACCATATATTTT
CAFDRATMKTIYF
>NA|TRBV11-2|NA|TRBJ2-4
TGTGCCAGCAGCTTTGGTCCCAAAAACATTCAGTACTTC
CASSFGPKNIQYF
>NA|TRBV27|NA|TRBJ1-1
TGTGCCAGCAGTTTATCGGCGAGGATGAACACTGAAGCTTTCTTT
CASSLSARMNTEAFF
>NA|TRBV7-3|TRBD2|TRBJ2-1
TGTGCCAGCAGCTTAAGAGATTATAGCGGGGGGGGCAATGAGCAGTTCTTC
CASSLRDYSGGGNEQFF
>NA|TRBV29-1|NA|TRBJ2-7
TGCAGCGTTGGGGGGGGACAGTCCTACGAGCAGTACTTC
CSVGGGQSYEQYF
>few|TRBV5-6|TRBD1|TRBJ1-1
TGTGCCAGCAGCAGGGGACAGGGGCTTGAAGCTTTCTTT
CASSRGQGLEAFF
>NA|TRBV5-1|NA|TRBJ1-2
TGCGCCAGCAGCTTGGGTTGGGGCGCAGATGGCTACACCTTC
CASSLGWGADGYTF
>NA|TRBV21-1|NA|TRBJ2-1
TGTGCCAGCAGCAAAGAGTACCGAGCGGGAGGGCCCTCGAATGAGCAGTTCTTC
CASSKEYRAGGPSNEQFF
>once|TRBV18|NA|TRBJ1-3
TGTGCCAGCTCGGAGCAGGGACATAGATCTGGAAACACCATATATTTT
CASSEQGHRSGNTIYF
>NA|TRBV5-6|NA|TRBJ1-2
TGTGCCAGCAGCTTGGCGGCAGGGTTTGGCTACACCTTC
CASSLAAGFGYTF
>NA|TRBV15|NA|TRBJ2-2
TGTGCCACCAGCAGAGAAAAGGCTTCCGCGAACACCGGGGAGCTGTTTTTT
CATSREKASANTGELFF
>NA|TRBV5-5|NA|TRBJ2-5
TGTGCCAGCAGCCCGGGACGCGGGGGCTGGGGCCAAGAGACCCAGTACTTC
CASSPGRGGWGQETQYF
>NA|TRBV5-1|NA|TRBJ2-2
TGCGCCAGCAGCGCGACAGACAGCGCCGGGGAGCTGTTTTTT
CASSATDSAGELFF
>NA|TRBV6-4|NA|TRBJ1-5
TGTGCCAGCGGAGGGCGCAATCAGCCCCAGCATTTT
CASGGRNQPQHF
>NA|TRBV28|NA|TRBJ1-2
TGTGCCAGCAGTTTGCGAGGGAGCTATGGCTACACCTTC
CASSLRGSYGYTF
>NA|TRBV11-3|NA|TRBJ2-1
TGTGCCAGCAGCCAAGATTGGGAGACAGTCAACTCCTACAATGAGCAGTTCTTC
CASSQDWETVNSYNEQFF
>NA|TRBV5-1|TRBD1|TRBJ2-5
TGCGCCAGCAGCCTTGGACAGGGTCAAGAGACCCAGTACTTC
CASSLGQGQETQYF
>NA|TRBV5-1|TRBD1|TRBJ2-7
TGCGCCAGCAGCGCCGGGACAGGGGGCCTCGAGCAGTACTTC
CASSAGTGGLEQYF
>once|TRBV7-9|NA|TRBJ1-1
TGTGCCAGCAGCTTTCTTGGGGGGGGGACTGAAGCTTTCTTT
CASSFLGGGTEAFF
>NA|TRBV7-3|NA|TRBJ2-5
TGTGCCAGCAGTGGTTCGGGGCAGGGGAGTAGGGAGACCCAGTACTTC
CASSGSGQGSRETQYF
>NA|TRBV28|NA|TRBJ1-4
TGTGCCAGCAGAGCCACAGCTGAAAAACTGTTTTTT
CASRATAEKLFF
>NA|TRBV14|NA|TRBJ2-3
TGTGCCAGCAGCGCCGGGACGACCACAGATACGCAGTATTTT
CASSAGTTTDTQYF
>NA|TRBV5-1|TRBD2|TRBJ2-3
TGCGCCAGCAGCACTGGGACTAGCGGGGGGTTGGATACGCAGTATTTT
CASSTGTSGGLDTQYF
>NA|TRBV7-9|NA|TRBJ1-2
TGTGCCAGCAGCGCTCAAGGCTCCCGCTATGGCTACACCTTC
CASSAQGSRYGYTF
>few|TRBV7-8|NA|TRBJ1-6
TGTGCCAGCAGCCTCGGGTCGAGGTCCCTCCACTTT
CASSLGSRSLHF
>NA|TRBV30|NA|TRBJ1-3
TGTGCCTGGAGCGGGGGGAGCTCTGGAAACACCATATATTTT
CAWSGGSSGNTIYF
>few|TRBV9|NA|TRBJ1-1
TGTGCCAGCAGCGTAGACCCCAAGCAGAGCATGAACACTGAAGCTTTCTTT
CASSVDPKQSMNTEAFF
>NA|TRBV30|NA|TRBJ1-2
TGTGCCTGGACACAGGGAAGCTATGGCTACACCTTC
CAWTQGSYGYTF
>NA|TRBV7-6|NA|TRBJ2-5
TGTGCCAGCAGCCCGCAAGGGGGAGCGGGGCTCCAAGAGACCCAGTACTTC
CASSPQGGAGLQETQYF
>few|TRBV6-1|NA|TRBJ1-5
TGTGCCAGCAGTGAAACGACGGGTGTGGATCAGCCCCAGCATTTT
CASSETTGVDQPQHF